Listed below are T cell receptor beta chains from one sample, sequenced in a study of cytomegalovirus exposure and HLA in healthy donors. The assay was immunoSEQ multiplex PCR, and TCRdb's table has in-frame clones only and misses some. The repertoire includes 150,000 to 200,000 clones, roughly 73% of them detected once, and 3.1% sits in the top ten. The material sequenced was PBMCs. The receptors here all came from a female donor in good health and CMV-seronegative. Each CDR3 is given with its conserved first and last residue. Each record gives: clone size, V gene, J gene, CDR3 length, D gene, CDR3 protein, CDR3 DNA. The D gene is left open where the match is weak. Expanded clones get a size class; other rows say once, few or many, or leave the size out.

abundance: few; v_gene: TRBV19; j_gene: TRBJ2-2; len: 14; d_gene: NA; CDR3aa: CASSIALSNGELFF; CDR3nt: TGTGCCAGTAGTATTGCACTGTCTAACGGGGAGCTGTTTTTT
abundance: NA; v_gene: TRBV9; j_gene: TRBJ2-5; len: 14; d_gene: TRBD2; CDR3aa: CASSVDRTSETQYF; CDR3nt: TGTGCCAGCAGCGTAGATAGGACTAGTGAGACCCAGTACTTC
abundance: few; v_gene: TRBV5-1; j_gene: TRBJ2-5; len: 18; d_gene: TRBD2; CDR3aa: CASSLDEERGVGGETQYF; CDR3nt: TGCGCCAGCAGCTTGGATGAAGAGCGGGGGGTGGGGGGAGAGACCCAGTACTTC
abundance: NA; v_gene: TRBV6-6; j_gene: TRBJ2-1; len: 14; d_gene: NA; CDR3aa: CASSYSGRYNEQFF; CDR3nt: TGTGCCAGCAGTTACTCTGGGAGATACAATGAGCAGTTCTTC
abundance: NA; v_gene: TRBV6-5; j_gene: TRBJ1-2; len: 14; d_gene: TRBD1; CDR3aa: CASSRGQEVYGYTF; CDR3nt: TGTGCCAGCAGTCGTGGACAGGAGGTGTATGGCTACACCTTC
abundance: NA; v_gene: TRBV4-1; j_gene: TRBJ2-3; len: 15; d_gene: TRBD2; CDR3aa: CASSQLGLATDTQYF; CDR3nt: TGCGCCAGCAGCCAATTAGGACTAGCGACAGATACGCAGTATTTT
abundance: NA; v_gene: TRBV29-1; j_gene: TRBJ2-7; len: 14; d_gene: NA; CDR3aa: CSVEEGGGPFEQYF; CDR3nt: TGCAGCGTTGAAGAGGGGGGGGGCCCTTTCGAGCAGTACTTC
abundance: few; v_gene: TRBV4-2; j_gene: TRBJ2-7; len: 15; d_gene: TRBD2; CDR3aa: CASSQGLAASYEQYF; CDR3nt: TGTGCCAGCAGCCAAGGACTAGCGGCCTCCTACGAGCAGTACTTC
abundance: NA; v_gene: TRBV7-9; j_gene: TRBJ1-6; len: 18; d_gene: NA; CDR3aa: CASSLEGVMALGGSPLHF; CDR3nt: TGTGCCAGCAGCTTAGAAGGCGTTATGGCTCTAGGAGGGTCACCCCTCCACTTT
abundance: once; v_gene: TRBV28; j_gene: TRBJ2-1; len: 15; d_gene: TRBD2; CDR3aa: CASSSGLAGRDEQFF; CDR3nt: TGTGCCAGCAGTTCGGGACTAGCGGGTAGGGATGAGCAGTTCTTC
abundance: NA; v_gene: TRBV2; j_gene: TRBJ2-7; len: 15; d_gene: TRBD1; CDR3aa: CASSQSGTGLYEQYF; CDR3nt: TGTGCCAGCAGTCAATCCGGGACAGGGCTCTACGAGCAGTACTTC
abundance: once; v_gene: TRBV7-9; j_gene: TRBJ2-1; len: 15; d_gene: TRBD2; CDR3aa: CASSLVLAGNNEQFF; CDR3nt: TGTGCCAGCAGCTTAGTACTAGCGGGAAACAATGAGCAGTTCTTC
abundance: NA; v_gene: TRBV6-5; j_gene: TRBJ1-2; len: 13; d_gene: NA; CDR3aa: CASSIDNRYGYTF; CDR3nt: TGTGCCAGCAGTATTGACAACCGCTATGGCTACACCTTC
abundance: few; v_gene: TRBV18; j_gene: TRBJ1-2; len: 14; d_gene: NA; CDR3aa: CASSPLATNYGYTF; CDR3nt: TGTGCCAGCTCACCATTGGCAACTAACTATGGCTACACCTTC
abundance: NA; v_gene: TRBV5-1; j_gene: TRBJ2-3; len: 15; d_gene: TRBD2; CDR3aa: CASSLAGREGDTQYF; CDR3nt: TGCGCCAGCAGCTTGGCCGGGCGGGAGGGAGATACGCAGTATTTT
abundance: NA; v_gene: TRBV7-2; j_gene: TRBJ1-2; len: 13; d_gene: NA; CDR3aa: CASSPSGVDGYTF; CDR3nt: TGTGCCAGCAGCCCTTCCGGTGTTGATGGCTACACCTTC
abundance: NA; v_gene: TRBV30; j_gene: TRBJ1-2; len: 15; d_gene: TRBD1; CDR3aa: CAWSVTGVPLYGYTF; CDR3nt: TGTGCCTGGAGCGTGACAGGGGTCCCACTCTATGGCTACACCTTC
abundance: NA; v_gene: TRBV9; j_gene: TRBJ1-2; len: 16; d_gene: NA; CDR3aa: CASSVVPQGYDYGYTF; CDR3nt: TGTGCCAGCAGCGTTGTCCCTCAGGGGTATGACTATGGCTACACCTTC
abundance: NA; v_gene: TRBV7-9; j_gene: TRBJ1-1; len: 14; d_gene: NA; CDR3aa: CASSLVRENTEAFF; CDR3nt: TGTGCCAGCAGCCTAGTCCGCGAGAACACTGAAGCTTTCTTT
abundance: NA; v_gene: TRBV4-1; j_gene: TRBJ2-7; len: 13; d_gene: NA; CDR3aa: CASSQEVSYEQYF; CDR3nt: TGCGCCAGCAGCCAAGAAGTTAGCTACGAGCAGTACTTC
abundance: NA; v_gene: TRBV21-1; j_gene: TRBJ2-7; len: 13; d_gene: NA; CDR3aa: CASSNAGTYEQYF; CDR3nt: TGTGCCAGCAGCAACGCCGGTACCTACGAGCAGTACTTC
abundance: NA; v_gene: TRBV30; j_gene: TRBJ2-7; len: 13; d_gene: TRBD1; CDR3aa: CAWSKDRGLEQYF; CDR3nt: TGTGCCTGGAGTAAGGACAGGGGGCTCGAGCAGTACTTC
abundance: few; v_gene: TRBV6-6; j_gene: TRBJ2-5; len: 15; d_gene: NA; CDR3aa: CASRLLTSPRGTQYF; CDR3nt: TGTGCCAGCAGGCTCCTCACTAGTCCGCGGGGGACCCAGTACTTC
abundance: NA; v_gene: TRBV28; j_gene: TRBJ1-1; len: 12; d_gene: NA; CDR3aa: CASGTTNTEAFF; CDR3nt: TGTGCCAGCGGGACAACGAACACTGAAGCTTTCTTT
abundance: once; v_gene: TRBV18; j_gene: TRBJ2-5; len: 13; d_gene: NA; CDR3aa: CASSPLDRETQYF; CDR3nt: TGTGCCAGCTCACCACTCGACAGGGAGACCCAGTACTTC
abundance: NA; v_gene: TRBV28; j_gene: TRBJ2-7; len: 16; d_gene: TRBD2; CDR3aa: CASRYDESAGVYEQYF; CDR3nt: TGTGCCAGCAGATACGACGAATCAGCGGGGGTGTACGAGCAGTACTTC
abundance: NA; v_gene: TRBV7-3; j_gene: TRBJ2-5; len: 16; d_gene: TRBD2; CDR3aa: CASSPQSASGKETQYF; CDR3nt: TGTGCCAGCAGCCCTCAATCTGCTAGCGGGAAAGAGACCCAGTACTTC
abundance: NA; v_gene: TRBV27; j_gene: TRBJ2-7; len: 13; d_gene: TRBD1; CDR3aa: CASSQGQAYEQYF; CDR3nt: TGTGCCAGCAGTCAAGGACAGGCCTACGAGCAGTACTTC
abundance: NA; v_gene: TRBV11-2; j_gene: TRBJ2-7; len: 12; d_gene: NA; CDR3aa: CASSQWTDEQYF; CDR3nt: TGTGCCAGCAGCCAGTGGACAGACGAGCAGTACTTC
abundance: few; v_gene: TRBV27; j_gene: TRBJ1-2; len: 14; d_gene: TRBD1; CDR3aa: CASRLTEGAGGYTF; CDR3nt: TGTGCCAGCAGACTCACCGAGGGGGCGGGAGGCTACACCTTC
abundance: NA; v_gene: TRBV4-1; j_gene: TRBJ1-1; len: 15; d_gene: TRBD1; CDR3aa: CASSQDQGGQTEAFF; CDR3nt: TGCGCCAGCAGCCAAGATCAAGGGGGCCAAACTGAAGCTTTCTTT
abundance: NA; v_gene: TRBV2; j_gene: TRBJ1-1; len: 14; d_gene: NA; CDR3aa: CASIPRGGNTEAFF; CDR3nt: TGTGCCAGCATCCCCCGGGGAGGAAACACTGAAGCTTTCTTT
abundance: few; v_gene: TRBV5-4; j_gene: TRBJ2-3; len: 15; d_gene: TRBD2; CDR3aa: CASSGGGASADTQYF; CDR3nt: TGTGCCAGCAGTGGCGGGGGGGCCTCCGCAGATACGCAGTATTTT
abundance: NA; v_gene: TRBV11-3; j_gene: TRBJ2-2; len: 15; d_gene: TRBD2; CDR3aa: CASSHTFGGAGELFF; CDR3nt: TGTGCCAGCAGCCATACCTTTGGGGGGGCCGGGGAGCTGTTTTTT
abundance: NA; v_gene: TRBV5-1; j_gene: TRBJ2-1; len: 15; d_gene: TRBD2; CDR3aa: CASIRTSGNHNEQFF; CDR3nt: TGCGCCAGCATAAGGACTAGCGGGAACCACAATGAGCAGTTCTTC
abundance: NA; v_gene: TRBV4-2; j_gene: TRBJ1-4; len: 15; d_gene: NA; CDR3aa: CASSQESGPGRKLFF; CDR3nt: TGTGCCAGCAGCCAAGAGTCGGGTCCCGGTCGGAAACTGTTTTTT
abundance: NA; v_gene: TRBV4-1; j_gene: TRBJ1-2; len: 13; d_gene: NA; CDR3aa: CASSQVNEDGYTF; CDR3nt: TGCGCCAGCAGCCAAGTTAATGAGGATGGCTACACCTTC
abundance: few; v_gene: TRBV10-3; j_gene: TRBJ1-2; len: 15; d_gene: NA; CDR3aa: CAISAMTALDYGYTF; CDR3nt: TGTGCCATCAGTGCAATGACTGCATTAGACTATGGCTACACCTTC
abundance: NA; v_gene: TRBV25-1; j_gene: TRBJ1-1; len: 15; d_gene: TRBD1; CDR3aa: CASSEWRQGVTEAFF; CDR3nt: TGTGCCAGCAGTGAATGGAGACAGGGGGTCACTGAAGCTTTCTTT
abundance: NA; v_gene: TRBV28; j_gene: TRBJ1-4; len: 13; d_gene: NA; CDR3aa: CASSLRGAEKLFF; CDR3nt: TGTGCCAGCAGTTTACGGGGGGCCGAAAAACTGTTTTTT
abundance: NA; v_gene: TRBV19; j_gene: TRBJ2-5; len: 15; d_gene: NA; CDR3aa: CASSILGQGSETQYF; CDR3nt: TGTGCCAGTAGTATCTTAGGACAAGGAAGTGAGACCCAGTACTTC
abundance: few; v_gene: TRBV30; j_gene: TRBJ1-5; len: 13; d_gene: NA; CDR3aa: CAWSNRVRQPQHF; CDR3nt: TGTGCCTGGAGTAACAGGGTTAGACAGCCCCAGCATTTT